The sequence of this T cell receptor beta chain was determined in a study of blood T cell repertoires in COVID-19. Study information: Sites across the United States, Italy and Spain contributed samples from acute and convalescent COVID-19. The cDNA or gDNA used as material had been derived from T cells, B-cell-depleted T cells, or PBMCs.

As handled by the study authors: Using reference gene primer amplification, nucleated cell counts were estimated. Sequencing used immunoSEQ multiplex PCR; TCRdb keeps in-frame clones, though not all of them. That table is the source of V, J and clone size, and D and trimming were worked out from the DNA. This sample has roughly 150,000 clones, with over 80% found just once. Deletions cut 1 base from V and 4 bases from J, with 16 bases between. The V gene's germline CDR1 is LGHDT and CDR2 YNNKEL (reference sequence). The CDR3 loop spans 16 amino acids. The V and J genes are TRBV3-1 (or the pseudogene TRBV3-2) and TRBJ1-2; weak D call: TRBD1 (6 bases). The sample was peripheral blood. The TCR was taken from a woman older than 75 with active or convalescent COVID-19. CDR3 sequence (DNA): TGTGCCAGCAGCCAAGTGACCGGACAGAACTTCTATGGCTACACCTTC. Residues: CASSQVTGQNFYGYTF.